This TCR beta chain came from a study of T cell repertoires in cytomegalovirus infection. The CDR3 has 12 amino acids. Germline-derived CDR1 and CDR2 are SQVTM and ANQGSEA. Losses at the gene ends were 5 bases for V and 8 bases for J; bases not matched to a gene: 5. Study findings and constraints: Pooled public TCR beta family frequency picked out CMV carriers with the relevant HLA.

This clonotype came up a few times. Its target is unknown. TCRdb re-called the reads with MiXCR, one entry per CDR3 protein. The table includes 250,000 to 300,000 distinct CDR3 sequences, over 15% detected once. The source is a human donor in good health (CMV status not recorded). Some clones in this sample may be carry-over from other donors' samples. The sequencing sample was made of CD8+ T cells from PBMCs. The chain links TRBV29-1 to TRBJ2-1, with TRBD1 matching 8 bases. CDR3 sequence reads: CSVSGTGYEQFF. The CDR3 DNA reads TGCAGCGTTTCCGGGACAGGTTATGAGCAGTTCTTC.